Below, 10 T cell receptor beta chains from the same sample are listed, as sequenced in a study of blood T cell repertoires in COVID-19. TCRdb keeps only in-frame clones here, not all; method: immunoSEQ multiplex PCR. The data show under 200,000 clones, with around 80% seen just once and roughly 7.1% held by the top ten. The sample taken for sequencing was peripheral blood. The source of these receptors is a woman aged 60 to 75 with COVID-19, enrolled during active disease.

Here the CDR3 reads CASSYSSGLSYEQYF. CDR3 DNA: TGTGCCAGCAGCTACTCCAGCGGCCTCTCCTACGAGCAGTACTTC. The chain recombines TRBV5-4 with TRBJ2-7; D might be TRBD2 (5 bases). V was pared by 3 bases and J by 0 bases, with 13 bases between. Germline V gene sequence: CDR1 SGHNT, CDR2 YYREEE (reference sequence). This CDR3 contains 15 residues.

The V call is TRBV5-1, the J call TRBJ2-1; TRBD1 agrees at 8 bases. The V gene end was trimmed by 0 bases and the J gene end by 8 bases; junction bases not matched to a gene: 7. CDR3 size: 15 residues. Germline V gene data show CDR1 as SGHRS and CDR2 as YFSETQ. The CDR3 is CASSLGGRGLDEQFF. CDR3 nucleotide sequence: TGCGCCAGCAGCTTGGGGGGCAGGGGGCTGGATGAGCAGTTCTTC.

V and J are TRBV10-3 and TRBJ1-1; maybe TRBD1 (6 bases). Germline CDR1 reads ENHRY; CDR2 reads SYGVKD. CDR3 length equals 16 residues. V was cut by 2 bases and J by 3 bases, with 16 bases left in between. The CDR3 protein is CAISEPLWGHDTEAFF. In nucleotides, the CDR3 is TGTGCCATCAGTGAGCCCTTGTGGGGACACGACACTGAAGCTTTCTTT.

This clone was seen a single time. The rearrangement links TRBV7-9 to TRBJ1-2; TRBD1 agrees at 10 bases. This CDR3 comprises 19 residues. V gave up 1 base and J gave up 5 bases; unmatched junction bases: 16. In germline, CDR1 is SEHNR, CDR2 FQNEAQ (reference sequence). The CDR3 sequence: CASSLVSRQGATVWYGYTF. The CDR3 nucleotides read TGTGCCAGCAGCTTAGTTTCGAGACAGGGGGCAACGGTTTGGTATGGCTACACCTTC.

This chain joins TRBV14 and TRBJ2-1, with 7 bases identical to TRBD2. Germline CDR1 is SGHDN and CDR2 is FVKESK. The CDR3 consists of 16 residues. J was trimmed by 2 bases and V by 1 base; bases with no gene match: 5. The DNA for the CDR3 is TGTGCCAGCAGCCAAGGGATAGCGGGCCCCTACAATGAGCAGTTCTTC. It is translated as CASSQGIAGPYNEQFF.

This clone has just one count. The chain joins TRBV7-8 to TRBJ1-1; TRBD1 might be the D (6 bases). Trimming cost V 0 bases and J 1 base, with 12 bases left between them. Germline CDR1 and CDR2: SGHVS and FQNEAQ. The CDR3 is 16 amino acids. The CDR3 here is CASSLAIQGANTEAFF. Here the CDR3 DNA reads TGTGCCAGCAGCTTAGCGATACAGGGCGCGAACACTGAAGCTTTCTTT.

The V gene is TRBV28, the J gene TRBJ1-4; 8 bases fit TRBD1. Germline lookup yields CDR1 MDHEN and CDR2 SYDVKM. Trimming took 7 bases from V and 5 from J; bases not matched to a gene: 6. This CDR3 region has 14 residues. The DNA of the CDR3 is TGTGCCAGCACCTCAGGGACAGGCAATGAAAAACTGTTTTTT. As protein: CASTSGTGNEKLFF.

V usage is TRBV11-3 and J usage is TRBJ2-1; 9 bases map to TRBD2. The CDR3 is 15 residues long. Germline CDR1 is SGHNT and CDR2 is YENEEA. V was pared by 3 bases and J by 5 bases, with 5 bases of the junction left unmatched. The CDR3: CASSLRGLANNEQFF. Here the CDR3 DNA reads TGTGCCAGCAGCTTGAGGGGACTAGCAAACAATGAGCAGTTCTTC.

The V and J genes are TRBV6-5 and TRBJ1-6; D not resolved. The CDR3 covers 14 residues. V was pared by 2 bases and J by 7 bases, with 9 bases between. Per germline, CDR1 MNHEY and CDR2 SVGAGI. The CDR3, as DNA: TGTGCCAGCAGTTACGATGAGTTAAATTCACCCCTCCACTTT. Translation gives CASSYDELNSPLHF.

As for this clone: One end of the junction does not line up with germline, which may come from a read error. J is TRBJ1-1 and V is TRBV7-9; unclear D gene. From germline, CDR1 is SEHNR and CDR2 FQNEAQ (reference sequence). The CDR3 is made up of 13 amino acids. The CDR3 is CATSNNMNTEAFF. The CDR3, as DNA: TGTGCCACCAGCAATAATATGAACACTGAAGCTTTCTTT.